These T cell receptor beta chains were read from a single sample in a study of shared clonotypes between healthy human individuals. The table came from immunoSEQ multiplex PCR; TCRdb's copy has only in-frame clones and leaves some out. This table holds 1.5 million to 2.5 million clones, about 95% found once. Sequences were obtained from naive CD8+ T cells sorted from blood. These receptors all stem from a man younger than 35 in good health. CDR3s include the opening cysteine and the closing phenylalanine or tryptophan. Where a row states a size, it is once, few, many or the class of an expanded clone; other rows omit it.

CASSIDRTYEQYF	TRBV7-2	TRBJ2-7	few
CASSQDRGVAYEQYF	TRBV4-1	TRBJ2-7	NA
CASSSGLAGTDTQYF	TRBV5-1	TRBJ2-3	NA
CASSQWGAGPTSEQYF	TRBV7-6	TRBJ2-7	NA
CASSLSSNTQYF	TRBV5-6	TRBJ2-3	NA
CASSLGQGLYEQYF	TRBV5-1	TRBJ2-7	NA
CASSLEEDRGPQSAFF	TRBV11-2	TRBJ1-1	NA
CASSPSTRNEQFF	TRBV27	TRBJ2-1	NA
CASSQRTVTPYGYTF	TRBV4-1	TRBJ1-2	NA
CASSLEPGNEQFF	TRBV7-2	TRBJ2-1	NA
CASSLDDRAYEQYF	TRBV7-9	TRBJ2-7	NA
CASRASVTLGEQYF	TRBV27	TRBJ2-7	NA
CASKEGQHLSHGYTF	TRBV19	TRBJ1-2	once
CASSLSQMNTEAFF	TRBV27	TRBJ1-1	NA
CASSRGGEETQYF	TRBV9	TRBJ2-5	NA
CAWSVGGGTEAFF	TRBV30	TRBJ1-1	NA
CASSFSDITDTQYF	TRBV5-1	TRBJ2-3	NA
CASSVAGGAEYEQYF	TRBV9	TRBJ2-7	NA
CASSVPPGLGADTQYF	TRBV2	TRBJ2-3	NA
CASPLADYEQYF	TRBV28	TRBJ2-7	NA
CASSEGDSTDTQYF	TRBV6-4	TRBJ2-3	NA
CASSIQTGYEQYF	TRBV5-1	TRBJ2-7	NA
CASGYEQFF	TRBV6-5	TRBJ2-1	few
CASSEGTVILYEQYF	TRBV6-1	TRBJ2-7	NA
CASSLGLSSYEQYF	TRBV13	TRBJ2-7	NA
CASSQDLNYEQYF	TRBV4-2	TRBJ2-7	once
CASSAGEKVTEAFF	TRBV7-9	TRBJ1-1	NA
CASSPLAGGPNNEQFF	TRBV11-3	TRBJ2-1	NA
CASSFPGQGLYEQYF	TRBV7-9	TRBJ2-7	NA
CASSYGTQRFNEQFF	TRBV7-9	TRBJ2-1	NA
CAWSAWTGGTDTQYF	TRBV30	TRBJ2-3	NA
CASSSNLGYEQYF	TRBV13	TRBJ2-7	NA
CASSFTGSPSYEQYF	TRBV5-4	TRBJ2-7	once
CASSLGSWAPGRGEAFF	TRBV13	TRBJ1-1	few
CASSPLSRAGNYGYTF	TRBV5-4	TRBJ1-2	NA